Presented here are 4 T cell receptor beta chains from one specimen sequenced in a study of blood T cell repertoires in COVID-19. The table came from immunoSEQ multiplex PCR; TCRdb's copy has only in-frame clones and leaves some out. Of a few hundred thousand clones in the sample, approximately 86% are singletons; the top ten hold around 4.5%. Material for sequencing was PBMCs or T cells enriched from blood (not recorded which). The receptor set was obtained from a woman in her twenties or thirties who had been exposed to COVID-19.

The V and J genes are TRBV2 and TRBJ2-2, with 13 bases matching TRBD2. V shed 6 bases, J shed 3 bases, and the junction held 1 base outside the gene matches. Germline loops: CDR1 SNHLY, CDR2 FYNNEI. The CDR3 runs to 15 residues. Here the CDR3 reads CASRGLAGDTGELFF. As DNA, the CDR3 is TGTGCCAGCAGAGGACTAGCGGGGGACACCGGGGAGCTGTTTTTT. The full variable domain, in which reference TRBV2 and TRBJ2-2 provide the parts outside the CDR3, is EPEVTQTPSHQVTQMGQEVILRCVPISNHLYFYWYRQILGQKVEFLVSFYNNEISEKSEIFDDQFSVERPDGSNFTLKIRSTKLEDSAMYFCASRGLAGDTGELFFGEGSRLTVL.

The V and J genes are TRBV10-3 and TRBJ2-7; perhaps TRBD1 as D (6 bases). The V gene's germline CDR1 is ENHRY and CDR2 SYGVKD. The CDR3 runs 17 residues. The V and J ends lost 6 bases and 5 bases respectively, with 26 bases between them. CDR3 in DNA: TGTGCCATCAGCCCCGGAGGATTGTTGACAGGTAACCACGAGCAGTACTTC. Encoded protein: CAISPGGLLTGNHEQYF.

The V gene is TRBV12-3 or TRBV12-4, the J gene TRBJ2-7; D is undetermined. CDR3 length equals 11 residues. V was clipped by 5 bases and J by 4 bases, with 6 bases between them. The CDR3 coding sequence is TGTGCCAGCAGTCTCCTTTACGAGCAGTACTTC. This sequence encodes CASSLLYEQYF.

V is TRBV29-1 and J is TRBJ1-2; D perhaps matches TRBD1 (5 bases). CDR1 is SQVTM and CDR2 is ANQGSEA in the germline V gene. The CDR3 loop spans 14 amino acids. V lost 8 bases and J lost 3, with 19 bases in between. The CDR3 bases are TGCAGCAGCGAGAGGCAGGGCCCCGACTATGGCTACACCTTC. Its translation is CSSERQGPDYGYTF.